Listed here is a single TCR beta chain. The target antigen is unknown. Assay used: immunoSEQ multiplex PCR; TCRdb lists only in-frame clones, some missing. The profile shows about 200,000 clones, around nine tenths of them singletons. The data originate from a study of T cell responses to AZD1222 COVID-19 vaccine. Study-wide results and limits: In all cases, repertoires were sampled only after the peak T cell response.

CDR1 MNHEY and CDR2 SMNVEV come from the germline V gene (reference sequence). This CDR3 comprises 14 residues. Trimming took off 3 bases at V and 3 bases at J, with 9 bases between the two ends. Here the sequenced sample was peripheral blood, taken 28 days after the second dose of the MenACWY control vaccine. The V call is TRBV27, the J call TRBJ2-1; D remains ambiguous. The TCR originated in an adult who received the MenACWY meningococcal vaccine as a control. Written as DNA, the CDR3 is TGTGCCAGCAGTTTGGGTTCCAACTACAATGAGCAGTTCTTC. This gives the protein CASSLGSNYNEQFF.